Below, 8 T cell receptor beta chains from the same sample are listed, as sequenced in a study of OX40 agonist ivuxolimab in advanced cancers. TCRdb's copy holds only in-frame clones and misses some; the assay was immunoSEQ multiplex PCR. The sample has over 50,000 clones; about nine tenths are singletons. Specimen: CD4+ or CD8+ T cells sorted from blood, collected in a trial of the OX40 agonist ivuxolimab. Receptors were obtained from an adult with an advanced solid tumor such as melanoma, head and neck, liver or kidney cancer.

This rearrangement joins TRBV6-1 to TRBJ2-7; D is perhaps TRBD1 (6 bases). The ends were cut back, 4 bases at V and 5 bases at J, with 18 bases in the middle. This CDR3 contains 15 residues. Germline CDR1 MNHNS, CDR2 SASEGT. The CDR3 nucleotides read TGTGCCAGCAGTGGGCAACCCGGGACAACCCACGAGCAGTACTTC. It is translated as CASSGQPGTTHEQYF.

This clone was detected a few times. V usage is TRBV9 and J usage is TRBJ1-1; TRBD1 agrees at 8 bases. The trim removed 2 bases at V and 3 bases at J, leaving 3 bases unmatched. Germline V CDR1 and CDR2: SGDLS, YYNGEE. CDR3 length: 14 residues. The CDR3 loop is CASSVGQGYTEAFF. The CDR3 DNA is TGTGCCAGCAGCGTCGGACAGGGATACACTGAAGCTTTCTTT.

This chain links TRBV25-1 with TRBJ2-7; 7 bases map to TRBD2. Trimming at V came to 2 bases and at J to 4 bases, leaving 5 bases not matched to a gene. The germline CDR1 and CDR2 sequences are MGHDK and SYGVNS. CDR3 length equals 14 residues. In nucleotides, the CDR3 is TGTGCCAGCAGTGAACCTAGCGGAGATTACGAGCAGTACTTC. Translated, it gives CASSEPSGDYEQYF.

The V call is TRBV4-1, the J call TRBJ2-7; D not certain. Germline values: CDR1 MGHRA, CDR2 YSYEKL. Trimming removed 1 base at V and 1 base at J, with 11 bases between. This CDR3 comprises 15 residues. The CDR3 DNA reads TGCGCCAGCAGCCAAGGGGCCCAGTCATCCTACGAGCAGTACTTC. It specifies CASSQGAQSSYEQYF.

Only a few counts were recorded for this clone. The rearrangement joins TRBV7-9 to TRBJ1-2; unclear D gene. Trimming took off 5 bases at V and 6 bases at J, with 16 bases between the two ends. The germline V gene has CDR1 SEHNR and CDR2 FQNEAQ (reference sequence). This CDR3 has 14 residues. CDR3 nucleotide sequence: TGTGCCAGCAGCCCCAAGGCGGGGTACCATGGCTACACCTTC. Amino acids: CASSPKAGYHGYTF.

The V and J genes are TRBV28 and TRBJ1-1, with 9 bases lining up with TRBD1. From germline, CDR1 is MDHEN and CDR2 SYDVKM. The CDR3 has 15 residues. The J segment lost 3 bases and the V segment lost 5 bases, leaving 7 bases of the junction unmatched. The CDR3 sequence is CASSLRDREYTEAFF. The CDR3 DNA follows: TGTGCCAGCAGTCTCAGGGACAGGGAATACACTGAAGCTTTCTTT. The entire variable domain, with the rest obtained from reference TRBV28 and TRBJ1-1, is as follows: DVKVTQSSRYLVKRTGEKVFLECVQDMDHENMFWYRQDPGLGLRLIYFSYDVKMKEKGDIPEGYSVSREKKERFSLILESASTNQTSMYLCASSLRDREYTEAFFGQGTRLTVV.

This clone was seen just once. This sequence joins TRBV13 and TRBJ2-1, with 7 bases aligning to TRBD2. Trimming at V came to 5 bases and at J to 0 bases, leaving 1 base not matched to a gene. Germline lookup yields CDR1 PRHDT and CDR2 FYEKMQ (reference sequence). The CDR3 loop spans 14 amino acids. CDR3 in DNA: TGTGCCAGCAGCCGGACTAGCTCCTACAATGAGCAGTTCTTC. Protein sequence: CASSRTSSYNEQFF.

This clone was picked up a small number of times. The rearrangement links TRBV7-9 to TRBJ2-7, with unresolved D. Trimming stripped 5 bases from V and 1 base from J, with 15 bases between. Looked up from germline, CDR1 is SEHNR and CDR2 is FQNEAQ (reference sequence). The CDR3 is 15 residues long. The CDR3 is CASSPDRTVSYEQYF. CDR3 sequence (DNA): TGTGCCAGCAGCCCTGACCGGACGGTTTCCTACGAGCAGTACTTC.